Detailed here is one T cell receptor (beta chain). The length of the CDR3 is 14 residues. V shed 0 bases, J shed 4 bases, and the junction held 0 bases outside the gene matches. Germline V gives CDR1 SGHNT, CDR2 YYREEE (reference sequence). The sample belongs to a study of control samples from healthy donors and cancer patients. Generated by immunoSEQ multiplex PCR, the TCRdb table keeps only in-frame clones and is missing some. The table lists under 200,000 clones, approximately 86% of them singletons, with 4.9% in the top ten. The chain is built from TRBV5-4 and TRBJ2-1; TRBD1 aligns across 8 bases. The sample consisted of blood. This TCR derives from a woman aged 30 to 39 in good health. The CDR3 DNA reads TGTGCCAGCAGCTTGGGACAGGGGTACAATGAGCAGTTCTTC. Its protein product is CASSLGQGYNEQFF.